This TCR beta chain is drawn from a study of T cell changes during pregnancy in multiple sclerosis. Sequencing used immunoSEQ multiplex PCR; TCRdb keeps in-frame clones, though not all of them. Of more than 55,000 clones in the sample, 91% were seen once. The CDR3 is 12 residues long. With 4 bases clipped from V and 7 bases from J, the junction kept 3 bases outside the gene matches. Germline V lookup: CDR1 MDHEN, CDR2 SYDVKM. This sequence originates from a female donor in good health, enrolled as a control in a pregnancy study. Sequenced here: peripheral blood, sampled in the third trimester of pregnancy. The gene calls are TRBV28 and TRBJ1-2; 7 nucleotides match TRBD1. The CDR3 reads CASSWAGGGYTF. DNA for the CDR3: TGTGCCAGCAGTTGGGCAGGGGGTGGCTACACCTTC.